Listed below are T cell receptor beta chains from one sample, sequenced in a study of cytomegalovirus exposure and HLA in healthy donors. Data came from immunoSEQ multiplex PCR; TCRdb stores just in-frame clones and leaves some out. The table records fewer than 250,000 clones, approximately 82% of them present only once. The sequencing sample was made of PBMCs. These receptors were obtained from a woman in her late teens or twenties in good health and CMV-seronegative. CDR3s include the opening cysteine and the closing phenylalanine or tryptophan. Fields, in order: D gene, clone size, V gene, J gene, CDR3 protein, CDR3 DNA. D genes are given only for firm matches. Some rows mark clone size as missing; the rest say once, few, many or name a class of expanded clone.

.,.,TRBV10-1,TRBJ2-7,CASSGPSAASYEQYF,TGCGCCAGCAGTGGGCCCTCGGCAGCGTCCTACGAGCAGTACTTC
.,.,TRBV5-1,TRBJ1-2,CASSLVPDYGYTF,TGCGCCAGCAGCTTGGTACCGGATTATGGCTACACCTTC
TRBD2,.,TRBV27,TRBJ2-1,CASSRMGLAGNEQFF,TGTGCCAGCAGTAGAATGGGGCTAGCGGGCAATGAGCAGTTCTTC
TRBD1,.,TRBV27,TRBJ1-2,CASHDSGTGGGGYTF,TGTGCCAGCCACGACTCCGGGACAGGGGGAGGTGGCTACACCTTC
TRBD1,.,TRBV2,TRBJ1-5,CASSQQGTPNQPQHF,TGTGCCAGCAGTCAACAGGGGACCCCCAATCAGCCCCAGCATTTT
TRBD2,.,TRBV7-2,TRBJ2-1,CASSSPGGSSYNEQFF,TGTGCCAGCAGCTCACCGGGGGGGAGCTCCTACAATGAGCAGTTCTTC
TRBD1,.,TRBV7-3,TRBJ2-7,CASSRQGGYEQYF,TGTGCCAGCAGCCGACAGGGTGGATACGAGCAGTACTTC
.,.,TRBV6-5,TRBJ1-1,CASSYSLVMNTEAFF,TGTGCCAGCAGTTATTCGCTCGTCATGAACACTGAAGCTTTCTTT
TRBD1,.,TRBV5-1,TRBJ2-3,CASSLGTVVTDTQYF,TGCGCCAGCAGCCTCGGGACAGTGGTGACAGATACGCAGTATTTT
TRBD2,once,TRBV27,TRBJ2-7,CASSSFSGRAFGEQYF,TGTGCCAGCAGTTCGTTCTCCGGGAGGGCCTTCGGCGAGCAGTACTTC
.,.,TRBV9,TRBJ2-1,CASSRFGEHNEQFF,TGTGCCAGCAGCCGATTCGGAGAGCACAATGAGCAGTTCTTC